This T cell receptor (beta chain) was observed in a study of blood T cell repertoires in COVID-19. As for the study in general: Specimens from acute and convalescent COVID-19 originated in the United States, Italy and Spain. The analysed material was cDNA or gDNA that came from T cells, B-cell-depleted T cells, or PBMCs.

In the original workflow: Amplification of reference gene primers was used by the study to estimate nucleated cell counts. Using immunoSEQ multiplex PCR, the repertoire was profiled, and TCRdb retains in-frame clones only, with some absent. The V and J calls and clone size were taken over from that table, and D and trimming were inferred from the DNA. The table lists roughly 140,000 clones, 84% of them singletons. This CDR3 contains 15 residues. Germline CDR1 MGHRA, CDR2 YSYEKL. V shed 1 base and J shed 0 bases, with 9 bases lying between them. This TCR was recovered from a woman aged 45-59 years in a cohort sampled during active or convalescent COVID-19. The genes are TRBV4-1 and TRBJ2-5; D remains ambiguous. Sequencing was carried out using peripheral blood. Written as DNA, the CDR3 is TGCGCCAGCAGCCAAGTGAAGAGCTACCAAGAGACCCAGTACTTC. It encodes CASSQVKSYQETQYF.